This T cell receptor (beta chain) was captured by sequencing in a study of blood T cell repertoires in COVID-19. Germline assignment: CDR1 GTSNPN and CDR2 SVGIG (reference sequence). The V end was cut by 0 bases, the J end by 3 bases, with 15 bases between. This CDR3 region has 15 residues. Sequenced by immunoSEQ multiplex PCR; TCRdb stores in-frame clones only, minus some. The sample has around 200,000 clones, approximately 84% seen once. The sequencing input was peripheral blood. The origin of this receptor is a man aged 50-60 years with active or convalescent COVID-19. The V and J genes are TRBV30 and TRBJ2-7; D is unclear. The CDR3 nucleotides are TGTGCCTGGAGTGTACGAGACTTAATCGTCTACGAGCAGTACTTC. Protein: CAWSVRDLIVYEQYF.